This T cell receptor beta chain originates from a study of blood T cells in healthy people across ages. Study-level results: Both higher diversity and more naive CD4+ cells marked long-lived donors when set against aged donors. A conclusive naive versus antigen-experienced comparison was prevented by the unsorted PBMCs. When one million T cells were used, diversity estimates were thought to be underestimates.

Total RNA, at least 6 micrograms per sample, was extracted from PBMCs. This clonotype was detected a few times. Its antigen is as yet unknown. Primers used in a second PCR of about 7 to 12 cycles were a sample-barcoded 5' primer and a J-beta primer mix. MiXCR, run by TCRdb on the 5' RACE reads, gives a single entry per CDR3 protein. Of 600,000 to 650,000 distinct CDR3 sequences detected, approximately 50% appear once; the ten largest clones hold roughly 34%. V lost 6 bases to trimming and J lost 6 bases; unmatched junction nucleotides: 7. Looked up from germline, CDR1 is SNHLY and CDR2 is FYNNEI. The CDR3 runs 13 residues.

The V call is TRBV2, the J call TRBJ1-2; 7 nucleotides match TRBD1. The origin of this receptor is a man in his 60s in good health. The source material was blood. The CDR3 DNA reads as TGTGCCAGCAGCCCTCAGGGGGAGCATGGCTACACCTTC. Its protein product is CASSPQGEHGYTF.